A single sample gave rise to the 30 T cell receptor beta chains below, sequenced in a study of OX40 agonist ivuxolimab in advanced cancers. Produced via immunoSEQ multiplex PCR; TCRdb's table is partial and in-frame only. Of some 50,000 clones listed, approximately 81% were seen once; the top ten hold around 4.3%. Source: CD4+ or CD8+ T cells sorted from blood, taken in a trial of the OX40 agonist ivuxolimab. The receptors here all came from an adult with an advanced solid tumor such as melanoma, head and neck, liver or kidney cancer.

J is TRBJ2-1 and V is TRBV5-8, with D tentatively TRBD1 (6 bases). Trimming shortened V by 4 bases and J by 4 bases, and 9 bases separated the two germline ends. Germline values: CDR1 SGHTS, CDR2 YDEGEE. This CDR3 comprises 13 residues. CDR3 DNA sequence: TGTGCCAGCAGCACAGGGCAGTACAATGAGCAGTTCTTC. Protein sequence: CASSTGQYNEQFF. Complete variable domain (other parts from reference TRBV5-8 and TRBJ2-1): EAGVTQSPTHLIKTRGQQATLRCSPISGHTSVYWYQQALGLGLQFLLWYDEGEERNRGNFPPRFSGRQFPNYSSELNVNALELEDSALYLCASSTGQYNEQFFGPGTRLTVL.

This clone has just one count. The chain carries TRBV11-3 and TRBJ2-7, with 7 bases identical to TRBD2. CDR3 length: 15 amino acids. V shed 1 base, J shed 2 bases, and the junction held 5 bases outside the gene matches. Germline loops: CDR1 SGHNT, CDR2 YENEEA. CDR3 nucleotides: TGTGCCAGCAGCTTAGGCGGCCTAGCGGCCTACGAGCAGTACTTC. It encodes CASSLGGLAAYEQYF.

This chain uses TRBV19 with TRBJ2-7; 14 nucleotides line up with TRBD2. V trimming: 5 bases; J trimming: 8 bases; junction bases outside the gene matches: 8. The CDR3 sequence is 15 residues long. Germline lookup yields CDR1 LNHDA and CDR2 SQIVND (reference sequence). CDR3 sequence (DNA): TGTGCCAGTAGTGCATCCGGGACTAGCGGGAGAAAGCAGTACTTC. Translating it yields CASSASGTSGRKQYF.

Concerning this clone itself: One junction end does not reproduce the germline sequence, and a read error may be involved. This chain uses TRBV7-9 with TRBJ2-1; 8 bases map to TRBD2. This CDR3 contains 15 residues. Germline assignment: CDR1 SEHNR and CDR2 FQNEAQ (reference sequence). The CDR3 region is CASSPNSLSGTSWVF. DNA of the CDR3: TGTGCCAGCAGCCCCAATTCACTTAGCGGGACCTCTTGGGTCTTC.

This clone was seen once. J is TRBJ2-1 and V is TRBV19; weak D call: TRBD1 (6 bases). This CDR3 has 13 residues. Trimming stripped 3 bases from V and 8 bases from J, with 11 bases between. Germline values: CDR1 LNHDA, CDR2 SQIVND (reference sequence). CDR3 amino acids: CASSILGADEQFF. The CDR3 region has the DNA TGTGCCAGTAGTATTTTGGGGGCCGATGAGCAGTTCTTC.

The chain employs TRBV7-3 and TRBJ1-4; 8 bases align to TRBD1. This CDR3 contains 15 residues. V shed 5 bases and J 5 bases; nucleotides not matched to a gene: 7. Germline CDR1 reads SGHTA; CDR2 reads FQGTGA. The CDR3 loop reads CASSLAGTGNEKLFF. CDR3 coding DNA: TGTGCCAGCAGCCTTGCGGGGACAGGAAATGAAAAACTGTTTTTT.

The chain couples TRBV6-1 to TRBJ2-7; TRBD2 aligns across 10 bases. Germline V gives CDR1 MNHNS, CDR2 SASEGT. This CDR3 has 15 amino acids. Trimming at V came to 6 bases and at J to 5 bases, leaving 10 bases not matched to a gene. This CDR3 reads CASSGIGTSVNEQYF. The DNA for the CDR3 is TGTGCCAGCAGCGGGATAGGGACTAGCGTAAACGAGCAGTACTTC.

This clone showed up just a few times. For the CDR3, the DNA is TGTGCCAGCAGGCCCGGGAGCTCCTACAATGAGCAGTTCTTC. It specifies CASRPGSSYNEQFF. The chain uses TRBV2 and TRBJ2-1; D perhaps matches TRBD2 (6 bases). The length of the CDR3 is 14 residues. Germline CDR1 SNHLY, CDR2 FYNNEI. The V end lost 6 bases, the J end lost 0 bases, and 9 bases lay between the germline ends.

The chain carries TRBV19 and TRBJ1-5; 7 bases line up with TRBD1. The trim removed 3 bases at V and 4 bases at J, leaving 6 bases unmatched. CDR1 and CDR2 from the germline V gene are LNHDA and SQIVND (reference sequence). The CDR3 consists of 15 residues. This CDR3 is CASSIGQGVNQPQHF. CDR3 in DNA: TGTGCCAGTAGTATCGGGCAGGGGGTAAATCAGCCCCAGCATTTT. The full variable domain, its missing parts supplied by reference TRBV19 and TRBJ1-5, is DGGITQSPKYLFRKEGQNVTLSCEQNLNHDAMYWYRQDPGQGLRLIYYSQIVNDFQKGDIAEGYSVSREKKESFPLTVTSAQKNPTAFYLCASSIGQGVNQPQHFGDGTRLSIL.

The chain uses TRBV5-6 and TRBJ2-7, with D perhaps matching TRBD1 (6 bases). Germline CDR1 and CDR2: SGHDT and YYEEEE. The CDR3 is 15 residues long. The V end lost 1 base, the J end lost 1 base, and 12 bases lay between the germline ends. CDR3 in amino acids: CASSLLTQGSYEQYF. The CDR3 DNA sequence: TGTGCCAGCAGCTTGCTTACACAGGGATCCTACGAGCAGTACTTC. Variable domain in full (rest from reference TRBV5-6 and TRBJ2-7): DAGVTQSPTHLIKTRGQQVTLRCSPKSGHDTVSWYQQALGQGPQFIFQYYEEEERQRGNFPDRFSGHQFPNYSSELNVNALLLGDSALYLCASSLLTQGSYEQYFGPGTRLTVT.

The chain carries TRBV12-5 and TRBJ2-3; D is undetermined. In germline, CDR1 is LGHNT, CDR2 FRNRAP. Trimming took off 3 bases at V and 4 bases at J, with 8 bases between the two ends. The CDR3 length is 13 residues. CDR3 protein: CASGFTLADTQYF. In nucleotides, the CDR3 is TGTGCTAGTGGTTTCACGCTAGCAGATACGCAGTATTTT.

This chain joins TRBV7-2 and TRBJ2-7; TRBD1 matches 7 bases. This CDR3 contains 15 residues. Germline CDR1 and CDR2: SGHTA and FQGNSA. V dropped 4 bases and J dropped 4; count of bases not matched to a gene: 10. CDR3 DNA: TGTGCCAGCAGCTCACAACCCGCACAGGGGTACGAGCAGTACTTC. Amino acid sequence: CASSSQPAQGYEQYF.

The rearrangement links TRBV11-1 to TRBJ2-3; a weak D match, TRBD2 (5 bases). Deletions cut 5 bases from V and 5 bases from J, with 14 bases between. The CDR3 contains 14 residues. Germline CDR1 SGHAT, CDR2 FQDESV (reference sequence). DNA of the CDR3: TGTGCCAGCAGCCCACTCGGGGTTTTAGATACGCAGTATTTT. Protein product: CASSPLGVLDTQYF.

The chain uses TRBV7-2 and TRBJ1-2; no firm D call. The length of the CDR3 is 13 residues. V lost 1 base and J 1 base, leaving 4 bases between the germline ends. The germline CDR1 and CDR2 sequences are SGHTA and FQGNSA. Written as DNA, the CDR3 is TGTGCCAGCAGCTTAGACAATAACTATGGCTACACCTTC. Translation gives CASSLDNNYGYTF.

The CDR3 is CASTPTGAATNEKLFF. The DNA for the CDR3 is TGTGCCAGTACCCCGACAGGGGCAGCAACTAATGAAAAACTGTTTTTT. The chain links TRBV19 to TRBJ1-4; TRBD1 matches at 8 bases. The V and J ends lost 7 bases and 0 bases, in that order; junction bases with no gene match: 7. Germline V gives CDR1 LNHDA, CDR2 SQIVND (reference sequence). CDR3 length equals 16 residues.

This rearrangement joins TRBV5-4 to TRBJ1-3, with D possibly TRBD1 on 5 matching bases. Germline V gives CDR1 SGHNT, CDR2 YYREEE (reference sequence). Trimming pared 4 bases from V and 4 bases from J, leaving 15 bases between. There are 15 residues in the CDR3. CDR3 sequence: CASSRRQPSGNTIYF. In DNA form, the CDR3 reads TGTGCCAGCAGCCGTCGACAGCCTTCCGGAAACACCATATATTTT.

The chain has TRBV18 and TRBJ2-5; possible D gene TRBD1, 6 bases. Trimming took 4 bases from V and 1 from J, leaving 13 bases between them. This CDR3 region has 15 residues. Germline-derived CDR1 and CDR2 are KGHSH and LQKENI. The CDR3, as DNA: TGTGCCAGCTCACTACAAGTAGGGGGCCAAGAGACCCAGTACTTC. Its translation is CASSLQVGGQETQYF.

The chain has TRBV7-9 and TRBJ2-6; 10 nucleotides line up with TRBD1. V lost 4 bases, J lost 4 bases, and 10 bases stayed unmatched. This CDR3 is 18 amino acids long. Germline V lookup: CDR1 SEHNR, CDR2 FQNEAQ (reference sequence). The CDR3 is CASSSRGTGASGANVLTF. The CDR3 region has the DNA TGTGCCAGCAGCTCGCGCGGGACAGGGGCCTCGGGGGCCAACGTCCTGACTTTC.

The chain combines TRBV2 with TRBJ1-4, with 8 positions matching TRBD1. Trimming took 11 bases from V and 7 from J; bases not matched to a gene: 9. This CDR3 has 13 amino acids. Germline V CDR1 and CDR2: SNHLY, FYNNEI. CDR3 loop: CAGRTGRVEKLFF. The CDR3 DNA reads TGTGCCGGACGGACAGGGAGGGTTGAAAAACTGTTTTTT.

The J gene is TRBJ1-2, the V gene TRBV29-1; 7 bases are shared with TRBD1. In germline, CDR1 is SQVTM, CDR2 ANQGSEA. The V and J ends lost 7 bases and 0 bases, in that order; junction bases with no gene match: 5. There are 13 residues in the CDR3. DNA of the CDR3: TGCAGCGCCCGGGACAGAACTAACTATGGCTACACCTTC. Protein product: CSARDRTNYGYTF.

The CDR3 nucleotides are TGTGCCAGCAGCTTAGAATGGGCTAGCGGGAGCGTCACCGGGGAGCTGTTTTTT. Encoded protein: CASSLEWASGSVTGELFF. This chain joins TRBV11-2 and TRBJ2-2; 10 bases align to TRBD2. There are 18 residues in the CDR3. From germline, CDR1 is SGHAT and CDR2 FQNNGV. With 0 bases clipped from V and 4 bases from J, the junction kept 8 bases outside the gene matches.

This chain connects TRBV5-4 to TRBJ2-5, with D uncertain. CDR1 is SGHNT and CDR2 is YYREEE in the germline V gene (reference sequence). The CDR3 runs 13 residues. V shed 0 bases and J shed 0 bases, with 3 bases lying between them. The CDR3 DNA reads TGTGCCAGCAGCTTGGACTACCAAGAGACCCAGTACTTC. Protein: CASSLDYQETQYF.

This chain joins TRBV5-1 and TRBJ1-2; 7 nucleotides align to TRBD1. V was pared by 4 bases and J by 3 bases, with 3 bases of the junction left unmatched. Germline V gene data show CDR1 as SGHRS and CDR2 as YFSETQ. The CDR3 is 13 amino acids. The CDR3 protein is CASSAGTDYGYTF. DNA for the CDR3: TGCGCCAGCAGCGCCGGGACAGACTATGGCTACACCTTC.

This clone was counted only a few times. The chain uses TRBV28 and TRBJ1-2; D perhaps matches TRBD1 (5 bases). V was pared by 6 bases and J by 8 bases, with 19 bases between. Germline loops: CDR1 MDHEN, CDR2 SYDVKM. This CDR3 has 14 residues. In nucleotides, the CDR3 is TGTGCCAGCAGCCCGACCCGGGACCTCTACGGCTACACCTTC. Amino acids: CASSPTRDLYGYTF.

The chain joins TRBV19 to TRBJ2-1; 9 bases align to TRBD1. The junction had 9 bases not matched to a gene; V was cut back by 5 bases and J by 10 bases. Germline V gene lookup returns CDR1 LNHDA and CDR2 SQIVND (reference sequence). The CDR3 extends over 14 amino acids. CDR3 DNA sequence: TGTGCCAGTAGTCTAATGGGACAGGGCATCGAGCAGTTCTTC. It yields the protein CASSLMGQGIEQFF.

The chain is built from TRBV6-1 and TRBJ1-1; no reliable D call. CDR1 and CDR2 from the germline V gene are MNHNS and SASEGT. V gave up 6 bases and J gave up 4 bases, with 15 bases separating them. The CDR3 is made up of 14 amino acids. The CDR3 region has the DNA TGTGCCAGCAGCTTTGATAGCCCTGGCACTGAAGCTTTCTTT. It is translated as CASSFDSPGTEAFF.

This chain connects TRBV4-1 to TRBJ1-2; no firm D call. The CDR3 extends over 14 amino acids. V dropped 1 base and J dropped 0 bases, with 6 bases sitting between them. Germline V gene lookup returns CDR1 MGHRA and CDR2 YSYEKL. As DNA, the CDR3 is TGCGCCAGCAGCCAAGGAGGGCCTAACTATGGCTACACCTTC. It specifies CASSQGGPNYGYTF.

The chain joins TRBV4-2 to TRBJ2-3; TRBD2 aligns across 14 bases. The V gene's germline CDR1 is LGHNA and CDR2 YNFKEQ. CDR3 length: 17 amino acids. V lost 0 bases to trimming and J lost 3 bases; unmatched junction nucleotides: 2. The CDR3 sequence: CASSQDGTSGRTDTQYF. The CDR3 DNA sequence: TGTGCCAGCAGCCAAGATGGGACTAGCGGGAGAACAGATACGCAGTATTTT.

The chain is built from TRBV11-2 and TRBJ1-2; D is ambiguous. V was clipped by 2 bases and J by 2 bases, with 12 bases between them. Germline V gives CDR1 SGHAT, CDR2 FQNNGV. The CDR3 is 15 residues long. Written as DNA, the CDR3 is TGTGCCAGCAGCTTATTTGTGGCAGTCAACTATGGCTACACCTTC. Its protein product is CASSLFVAVNYGYTF.

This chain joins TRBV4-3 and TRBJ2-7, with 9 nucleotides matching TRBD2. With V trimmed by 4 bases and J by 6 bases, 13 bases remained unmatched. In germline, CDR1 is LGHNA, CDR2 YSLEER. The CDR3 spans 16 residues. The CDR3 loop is CASSLPHSGRLREQYF. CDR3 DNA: TGCGCCAGCAGCCTTCCCCACAGCGGGAGGCTCCGCGAGCAGTACTTC.